This T cell receptor (beta chain) appears in the sequencing data of a study of T cells in Graves' hyperthyroidism and ophthalmopathy. This clonotype appeared a few times. Its antigen is as yet unknown. The CDR3 is 14 residues long. The V gene end was trimmed by 6 bases and the J gene end by 3 bases; junction bases not matched to a gene: 7. Germline V CDR1 and CDR2: DFQATT, SNEGSKA (reference sequence). General study results and limits: Most expanded thyroid clonotypes above 0.001 also appeared in blood.

Stable disease denoted Graves' hyperthyroidism without ophthalmopathy progression within 18 months. In patients aged 18 to 65, hyperthyroidism was newly diagnosed, with duration under 2 months. Amplification of TCR beta CDR3 regions was performed using RNA transcripts as template. HTBI primers were employed in a first-round RT-PCR of the TCR CDR3. TCRdb fed the multiplex PCR reads into MiXCR, producing one record per CDR3 protein. Among approximately 640,000 distinct CDR3 sequences listed, around a sixth were seen once. The chain couples TRBV20-1 to TRBJ2-7; TRBD1 matches at 11 bases. This TCR was recovered from a middle-aged man with Graves' hyperthyroidism. Sequenced: blood. CDR3 region: CSAPRTGGLYEQYF. For the CDR3, the DNA is TGCAGTGCCCCTAGGACAGGGGGCCTCTACGAGCAGTACTTC.